The 4 T cell receptor beta chains listed next were all sequenced from one sample in a study of Graves' ophthalmopathy and Graves' hyperthyroidism. For repertoire sequencing, the TCR beta CDR3 regions were amplified from RNA transcripts. Scientists carried out first-round RT-PCR using HTBI primers and then a second-round multiplex PCR. Each CDR3 protein gets one entry after TCRdb re-called the multiplex PCR reads with MiXCR. The sample includes hundreds of thousands of distinct CDR3 sequences, roughly 20% of them seen just once. The specimen was peripheral blood. These receptors came from a woman under 30 with stable Graves' hyperthyroidism.

In its sample, this clonotype was seen many times. One junction end does not reproduce the germline sequence, and a read error may be involved. The gene calls are TRBV7-6 and TRBJ2-4; D is uncertain. Germline V gene lookup returns CDR1 SGHVS and CDR2 FNYEAQ. The CDR3 length is 13 residues. The CDR3 bases are TGTGCCCCTTCCAAAGGAGCCAAAAACATTAAGTACTTC. This gives the protein CAPSKGAKNIKYF.

The chain employs TRBV12-3 or TRBV12-4 and TRBJ1-1; D gene unclear. The V and J ends lost 6 bases and 3 bases respectively, with 11 bases between them. The CDR3 is 13 amino acids. CDR3 sequence (DNA): TGTGCCAGCAGCACGATAGGGCACACTGAAGCTTTCTTT. It encodes CASSTIGHTEAFF.

This clonotype was observed a single time. The genes are TRBV29-1 and TRBJ2-7; TRBD2 matches 13 bases. The CDR3 is made up of 16 amino acids. Per germline, CDR1 SQVTM and CDR2 ANQGSEA. The V gene end was trimmed by 6 bases and the J gene end by 3 bases; junction bases not matched to a gene: 11. The CDR3 here is CSVGLAGETRNYEQYF. The DNA of the CDR3 is TGCAGCGTCGGACTAGCGGGAGAGACCCGGAACTACGAGCAGTACTTC.

This clonotype appeared a few times. The chain carries TRBV11-2 and TRBJ2-3; no clear D gene. Germline lookup yields CDR1 SGHAT and CDR2 FQNNGV. The CDR3 spans 14 residues. V was shortened by 0 bases and J by 1 base, with 5 bases between the two germline ends. In DNA form, the CDR3 reads TGTGCCAGCAGCTTAGATGCGGGCACAGATACGCAGTATTTT. Its protein product is CASSLDAGTDTQYF. The complete variable domain, with remaining parts taken from reference TRBV11-2 and TRBJ2-3, reads EAGVAQSPRYKIIEKRQSVAFWCNPISGHATLYWYQQILGQGPKLLIQFQNNGVVDDSQLPKDRFSAERLKGVDSTLKIQPAKLEDSAVYLCASSLDAGTDTQYFGPGTRLTVL.